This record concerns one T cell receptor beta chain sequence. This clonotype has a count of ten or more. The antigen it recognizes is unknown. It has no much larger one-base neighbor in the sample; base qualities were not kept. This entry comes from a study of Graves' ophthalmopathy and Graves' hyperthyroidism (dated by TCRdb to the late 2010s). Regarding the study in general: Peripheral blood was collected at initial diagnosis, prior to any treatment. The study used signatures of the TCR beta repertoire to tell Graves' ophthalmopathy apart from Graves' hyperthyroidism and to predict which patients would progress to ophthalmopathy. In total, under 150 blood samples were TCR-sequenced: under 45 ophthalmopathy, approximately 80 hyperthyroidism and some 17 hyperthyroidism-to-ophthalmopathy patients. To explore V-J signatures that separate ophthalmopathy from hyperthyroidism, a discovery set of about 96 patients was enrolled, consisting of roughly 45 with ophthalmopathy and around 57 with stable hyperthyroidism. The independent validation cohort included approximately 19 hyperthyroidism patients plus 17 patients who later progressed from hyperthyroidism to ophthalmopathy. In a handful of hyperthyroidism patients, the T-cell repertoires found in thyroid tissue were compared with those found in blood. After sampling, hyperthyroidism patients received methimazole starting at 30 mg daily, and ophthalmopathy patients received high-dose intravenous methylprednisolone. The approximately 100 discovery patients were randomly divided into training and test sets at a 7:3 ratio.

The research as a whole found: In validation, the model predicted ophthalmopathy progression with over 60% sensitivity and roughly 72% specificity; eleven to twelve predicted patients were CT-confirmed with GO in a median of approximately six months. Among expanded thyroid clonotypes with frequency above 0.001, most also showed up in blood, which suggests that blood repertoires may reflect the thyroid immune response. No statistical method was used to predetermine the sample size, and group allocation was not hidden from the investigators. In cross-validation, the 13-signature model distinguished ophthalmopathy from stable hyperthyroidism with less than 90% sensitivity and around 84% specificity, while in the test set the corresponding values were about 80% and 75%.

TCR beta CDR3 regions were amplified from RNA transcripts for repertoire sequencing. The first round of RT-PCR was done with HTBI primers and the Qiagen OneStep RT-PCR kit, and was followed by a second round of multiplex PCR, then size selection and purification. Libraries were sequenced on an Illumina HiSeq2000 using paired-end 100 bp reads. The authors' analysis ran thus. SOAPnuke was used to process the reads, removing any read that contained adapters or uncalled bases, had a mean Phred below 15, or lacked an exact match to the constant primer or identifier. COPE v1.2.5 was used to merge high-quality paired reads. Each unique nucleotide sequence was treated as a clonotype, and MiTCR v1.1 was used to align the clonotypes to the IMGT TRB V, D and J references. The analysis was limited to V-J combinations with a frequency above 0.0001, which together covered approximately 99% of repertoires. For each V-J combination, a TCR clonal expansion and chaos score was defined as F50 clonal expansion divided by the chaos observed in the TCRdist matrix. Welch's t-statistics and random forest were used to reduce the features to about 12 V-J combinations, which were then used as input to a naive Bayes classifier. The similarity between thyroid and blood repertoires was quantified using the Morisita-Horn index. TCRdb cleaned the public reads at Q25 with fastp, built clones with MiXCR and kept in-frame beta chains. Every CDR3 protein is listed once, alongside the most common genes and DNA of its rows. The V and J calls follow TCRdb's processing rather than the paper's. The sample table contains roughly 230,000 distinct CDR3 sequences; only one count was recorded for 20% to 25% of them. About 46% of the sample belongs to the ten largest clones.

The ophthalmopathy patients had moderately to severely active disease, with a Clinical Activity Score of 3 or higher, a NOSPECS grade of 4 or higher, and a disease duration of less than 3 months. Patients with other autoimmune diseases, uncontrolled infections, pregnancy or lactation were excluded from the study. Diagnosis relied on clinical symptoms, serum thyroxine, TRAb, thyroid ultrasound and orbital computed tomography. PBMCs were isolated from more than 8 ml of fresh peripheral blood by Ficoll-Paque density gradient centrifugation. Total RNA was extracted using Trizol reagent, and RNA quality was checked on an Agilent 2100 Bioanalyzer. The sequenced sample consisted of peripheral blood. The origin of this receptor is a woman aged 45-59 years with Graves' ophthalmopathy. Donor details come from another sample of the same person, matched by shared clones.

The CDR3 reads as follows: CASSERENTEAFF. DNA sequence: TGCGCCAGCAGTGAGAGGGAGAACACTGAAGCTTTCTTT. The sequence joins TRBV10-1 to TRBJ1-1; the D gene cannot be resolved reliably. The germline V gene (reference sequence) specifies WNHNN as CDR1 and SYGVQD as CDR2. V is pared back by 2 bases and J by 1 base, with 5 bases lying between the germline termini. The CDR3 runs 13 amino acids, cysteine and phenylalanine included. Of the read, only the CDR3 DNA is kept; its 39 bases are in frame from base 1.